This T cell receptor beta chain appears in the sequencing data of a study of cytomegalovirus exposure and HLA in healthy donors. This clone was counted a few times. Its antigen is not known. With 60 Vbeta and 13 Jbeta primers, the PCR was carried out. The protocol was immunoSEQ multiplex PCR, while the TCRdb copy is restricted to in-frame clones and leaves out a portion. The table has under 100,000 clones, about a tenth seen once; the top ten hold around 26%. Notes on the study in general: TCR beta sequences numbering around 15,000 were associated with HLA alleles at 0.05 false discovery rate in a later analysis. A list of more than 150 TCR beta chains associated with cytomegalovirus was given.

The CDR3 is 16 residues long. Germline V gives CDR1 SGHTS, CDR2 YDEGEE. V gave up 5 bases and J gave up 5 bases; unmatched junction bases: 12. Sequences were obtained from PBMCs. The TCR sequence derives from a man in his sixties in good health and CMV-seropositive. V gene TRBV5-8 combines with J gene TRBJ1-1; 10 positions agree with TRBD1. CDR3 nucleotides: TGTGCCAGCAGTCGAGGGACAGGGGCTACCCGGACTGAAGCTTTCTTT. This encodes CASSRGTGATRTEAFF.